Included here is one TCR beta chain sequence, with context. The target of this receptor is not known. No much larger clone exists at a distance of one base, and base qualities are not known. The library relied on multiplex PCR. Reads for this sample came from an Illumina HiSeq 4000. iRepertoire HTBI primers and Arm-PCR amplification of CDR3 regions were used to construct TCR beta libraries. Before sequencing, the PCR products underwent gel purification. In the source study's methods: A total of roughly 65 TRBV and 14 TRBJ segments were identified across samples and were used for gene usage analysis of CDR3 amino acid clonotypes. COPE and FqMerger were used to merge the filtered high-quality paired reads into contigs. BLAST was used to align contigs to IMGT TRBV, TRBD and TRBJ reference genes, and CDR3 was defined according to IMGT. Clonotypes above 0.1% frequency were classified as highly expanded clones. Repertoire diversity was measured by Shannon entropy, and V-J evenness by the Gini coefficient. Clonotypes shared by more than one individual were considered public. TCRdb reanalyzed the raw reads on its own, using fastp at Q25 for trimming and MiXCR for clone calling, and kept in-frame beta chains. Rows are unified per CDR3 protein, each entry keeping the most common DNA and genes. It is TCRdb's table, rather than the study itself, that gives the V and J calls and clone size. The sample table records about 540,000 distinct CDR3 sequences; less than 15% of these occur just once. The ten biggest clones cover roughly a tenth of the sample.

What the time point label conveys for this sample: newly diagnosed GD, antithyroid drugs for less than 3 months. For both TCR sequencing and RNA sequencing, RNA was extracted from PBMCs in TRIzol. Graves' disease was diagnosed according to American Thyroid Association guidelines. Recruitment of patients was carried out at an endocrinology department in Xi'an, China. Each patient gave approximately 10 milliliters of peripheral blood, collected in an EDTA anticoagulant tube. Ficoll Paque Plus density gradient separation was used to isolate PBMCs, and no further T cell sorting was performed. An Agilent 2100 Bioanalyzer and agarose gel were used to check RNA quality, while a NanoDrop 2000 measured RNA concentration. These data originate in a study of regulatory T cells in long-lasting Graves disease (dated by TCRdb to about 2021). Describing the broader study: Patients with newly diagnosed Graves' disease had been on antithyroid drugs for under 3 months. This study used TCR sequencing and RNA sequencing of peripheral blood to compare persistent Graves' disease patients against newly diagnosed Graves' disease patients. The study was conducted in China and was registered as a clinical trial. A total of some 35 samples underwent TCR sequencing: around 13 from persistent and roughly 20 from newly diagnosed Graves' disease patients.

The CDR3 holds 16 amino acids from the cysteine to the phenylalanine. CDR3 DNA only is kept here, 48 bases in frame from base 1. Via the germline V gene (reference sequence), CDR1 is WNHNN and CDR2 SYGVQD. The junction shows trimming of 7 bases on V and 0 bases on J, plus 16 bases between the germline ends. The study at large found these results: More public clonotypes were shared among persistent patients (over 2,500) than among newly diagnosed patients (roughly 960). TRBV28, TRBJ1-2 and TRBJ2-5 were preferentially used in persistent disease, while TRBV20-1 and TRBJ2-1 were favored in newly diagnosed disease. Only peripheral blood was studied, because thyroid tissue, the primary lesion, was inaccessible. The authors noted that the small sample size was a limitation that may lower accuracy. Sequencing and analysis were restricted to the TCR beta chain. Lower TCR Shannon entropy and fewer highly expanded clones were observed in persistent Graves' disease patients than in newly diagnosed patients, which suggested clonal expansion.

This sample was also put to use in a study of T cells in Graves' hyperthyroidism and ophthalmopathy. The second investigation adds: Graves' hyperthyroidism was defined as stable when no progression to ophthalmopathy occurred over 18 months of follow-up. Hyperthyroidism patients were aged 18 to 65 years and newly diagnosed, with disease duration of less than 2 months. The study excluded patients with uncontrolled infections, other autoimmune diseases, pregnancy or lactation. Clinical symptoms, serum thyroxine and TRAb, thyroid ultrasound, and orbital computed tomography formed the basis for the diagnoses. For the first round of RT-PCR on the TCR CDR3, the HTBI primer set was used together with the Qiagen OneStep RT-PCR kit. Blood samples also contained most of the expanded thyroid clonotypes (frequency above 0.001), which suggests that blood repertoires may reflect thyroid immune responses. Ophthalmopathy was separated from stable hyperthyroidism by a 13 V-J signature model, with approximately 89% sensitivity and about 81% specificity obtained in cross-validation and 80%/75% obtained in testing. In validation, the model predicted progression to ophthalmopathy with just under 71% sensitivity and roughly 72% specificity, a median of around six months before onset. To identify TCR V-J signatures that set the groups apart, the researchers used a discovery cohort of more than 95 patients, made up of about 44 with Graves' ophthalmopathy and 55 to 65 with stable Graves' hyperthyroidism. An independent validation cohort of 18 to 20 hyperthyroidism patients and approximately 17 patients who later progressed to ophthalmopathy tested prospective prediction of ophthalmopathy. The roughly 100 discovery patients were randomly divided into training and test sets at a 7:3 ratio. In addition, the study compared T-cell repertoires in thyroid tissue and in blood from about six Graves' hyperthyroidism patients. Once sampling was done, hyperthyroidism patients were given methimazole at a starting dose of 30 mg daily, whereas ophthalmopathy patients were given high-dose intravenous methylprednisolone. The libraries were constructed in a second round of multiplex PCR and then size-selected and purified. Sequencing of the libraries was done on an Illumina HiSeq2000 using paired-end 100 bp reads. SOAPnuke was used to process the raw data, with reads discarded if the reads contained adapters or uncalled bases, had a mean Phred below 15, or lacked an exact constant-primer or identifier match. COPE v1.2.5 was used to merge high-quality paired reads, and clonotypes were defined as unique nucleotide sequences. Clonotypes were aligned to IMGT TRBV, TRBD and TRBJ reference segments using MiTCR v1.1. Only V-J combinations with frequency above 0.0001, covering approximately 99% of repertoires, were analysed. A TCS score was defined as the ratio of F50 (clonal expansion) to E x V (chaos), with BLOSUM62-based TCRdist applied between CDR3 peptides within each V-J. Welch's t-statistics and random forest reduced fewer than 550 V-J features to about 12, which were used in a naive Bayes classifier (R e1071). No statistical method was used to set the sample size in advance, and investigators knew the group allocation. The paper reports TCR Vbeta CDR3 sequencing of over 120 peripheral blood samples: under 45 ophthalmopathy, about 75 hyperthyroidism and approximately 17 progressor patients.

Sequencing used peripheral blood mononuclear cells (PBMCs), obtained at new diagnosis, from a patient treated with antithyroid drugs. This TCR was sampled from a man in his thirties or forties with Graves disease. Donor details come from another sample of the same person, matched by shared clones. In this chain, TRBV10-1 is recombined with TRBJ1-3; the D segment could be TRBD1, given 5 matching bases. The CDR3 amino acid sequence is: CASTPGGVTSGNTIYF. The nucleotides are TGCGCCAGCACCCCGGGAGGGGTAACCTCTGGAAACACCATATATTTT.